The present TCR beta chain was sequenced within a study of regulatory T cells in long-lasting Graves disease. CDR3-region Arm-PCR and iRepertoire HTBI primers produced the TCR beta libraries. In TCRdb, the multiplex PCR reads were re-called with MiXCR into one record per CDR3 protein. Here the sample spans fewer than 550,000 distinct CDR3 sequences, roughly 16% being singletons. The CDR3 contains 14 residues. Trimming pared 6 bases from V and 2 bases from J, leaving 13 bases between. Germline assignment: CDR1 DFQATT and CDR2 SNEGSKA (reference sequence). Time point in this sample: newly diagnosed GD, antithyroid drugs for less than 3 months. RNA from PBMCs was the source of the TCR library. Graves' disease diagnosis followed American Thyroid Association guidelines. Each patient gave around 9.7 milliliters of EDTA-anticoagulated peripheral blood. These data were likewise used in another study, on T cells in Graves' hyperthyroidism and ophthalmopathy. Per that study: First-round RT-PCR of the TCR CDR3 relied on the HTBI primer set.

This chain links TRBV20-1 with TRBJ2-2; D may be TRBD1 or TRBD2 (5 bases each). This sample comprised peripheral blood mononuclear cells (PBMCs), obtained at new diagnosis, from a patient treated with antithyroid drugs. The clonotype was recovered from a woman aged 35 to 60 with Graves disease. The CDR3 DNA reads TGCAGTGCCCTAGGGACGGGAAACACCGGGGAGCTGTTTTTT. This encodes CSALGTGNTGELFF.